What follows describes a single T cell receptor beta chain. What it binds is not known. The data were taken from a study of CD8 T cells in ankylosing spondylitis. Broader study findings: Ankylosing spondylitis blood seemed to carry a telltale TCR beta motif made of under ten highly homologous variants. The authors reported significant enrichment of disease-linked clones in matched ankylosing spondylitis synovial fluid.

This CDR3 contains 14 residues. V dropped 8 bases and J dropped 2 bases, with 13 bases sitting between them. From the 5' RACE reads, TCRdb called clonotypes with MiXCR, one entry per CDR3 protein. The profile shows some 350,000 distinct CDR3 sequences, about 15% of them singletons. The origin of this receptor is a male donor with ankylosing spondylitis or in good health (not recorded which). The chain combines TRBV12-3 or TRBV12-4 with TRBJ2-1, with D tentatively TRBD2 (5 bases). The sample comprised blood, either unsorted or a sorted T cell fraction (not recorded which). The CDR3 region is CASRDSDAYNEQFF. The CDR3 DNA reads TGTGCCAGCCGGGATAGCGATGCCTACAATGAGCAGTTCTTC.